This record concerns one TCR beta chain sequence. What antigen it recognizes has not been identified. Per-base quality was not reported, and no clone a single base away is much larger than it. In total, more than 500 healthy bone marrow donors made up the cohort. All cohort members were sampled while nominally healthy, although unrecorded immune exposures were likely present. The donor was CMV seronegative and belonged to the group of 350 or so seronegative cohort members. A peripheral blood sample was provided by each donor, and peripheral blood mononuclear cells were used for TCR beta sequencing. The Qiagen DNeasy Blood Extraction Kit was used to extract genomic DNA from the blood cell samples. The sample originates from a study of cytomegalovirus exposure and HLA in healthy donors (dated by TCRdb to about 2017). Some background on the complete study: An earlier analysis of several hundred of the donors reported about 280 Gb of sequence data and around 100 million unique TCR beta sequences obtained from about 180 million T cells. The aim of the study was to test whether cataloging public T cell receptors could identify signatures of past pathogen exposure. Besides the first cohort of under 700 subjects, a separate validation cohort made up of over 95 different subjects was used. About five DR-DQ haplotypes were treated as single units for association and clustering because of strong linkage in the cohort. Of the approximately 400 genotyped donors, around 81% fell in the genetic ancestry cluster associated with self-reported Caucasian donors. The study profiled the T cell repertoires of around 700 subjects by immunosequencing and related them to cytomegalovirus serostatus. The study combined high-throughput TCR immunosequencing, statistical association of individual TCRs with disease status, and machine learning to predict cytomegalovirus infection status. Rather than drawing on any new phenotypic data, the later analysis identified candidate immune exposures from TCR beta sequences and the way those sequences occurred across donors. Donor age, sex, ethnicity and CMV serostatus were collected together with the repertoire data. Class I and class II HLA loci were covered by the typing at four-digit resolution. In a later genetic analysis, genome-wide SNP genotypes for about 55% of the roughly 700 donors were used, and that subset was treated as a discovery cohort. Among over 350 genotyped donors of the cohort, an average of approximately 230,000 unique TCR beta nucleotide sequences were sequenced per donor, around a sixth of them non-productive. Every repertoire in the discovery cohort had been generated on one and the same sequencing platform. The number of typed donors differed by locus: roughly 629-630 for A, B, C, DRB1 and DQB1; about 520 for DQA1; approximately 600 for DPA1; and about 450 for DPB1. An earlier analysis of roughly 600 of the donors used high-throughput TCR beta sequencing to judge whether each TCR beta V gene segment behaved as functional or pseudogenic. A later analysis re-analyzed previously published TCR beta repertoires from approximately 670 donors and added high-resolution HLA genotyping to study TCR occurrence patterns. An early release that covered around 590 HLA-typed donors contained approximately 300 gigabases of sequencing data and tens of millions of unique TCR sequences.

The protocol used for the library was the immunoSEQ multiplex PCR assay. The multiplex PCR relied on a mix of 60 forward primers for TCR Vbeta segments and 13 reverse primers for TCR Jbeta segments. The CDR3 region of rearranged TCR beta genes was amplified from genomic DNA with a multiplex PCR assay. On the Illumina HiSeq System, the amplified TCR beta libraries were sequenced as 87-base-pair reads. In the source study's methods: A later analysis counted around 72 million unique TCR beta chains across the 550 to 750 repertoires, and some 11 million of these chains were shared by at least two donors. To remove PCR and sequencing errors, raw reads were error-corrected and collapsed into unique sequences using a nearest-neighbor algorithm that merged closely related sequences. V, D and J gene segments were assigned by aligning CDR3 sequences to IMGT reference sequences. For a sequence to be retained, a match of at least six nucleotides to both a V gene segment and a J gene segment was required. A rearrangement was called productive if the CDR3 had no stop codons and remained in frame with V and J, and every other rearrangement was called non-productive. Following IMGT convention, CDR3 was defined as the stretch from the second conserved V-encoded cysteine to the conserved J-encoded phenylalanine. The earlier analysis of around 640 of the donors excluded sequences that lacked an unambiguous match to a single V gene segment. In an earlier analysis of several hundred of the donors, V segments were called functional above 56.7% productive rearrangements and were called segregating when the between-donor standard deviation exceeded 5%. A statistical classification framework was built for diagnosing cytomegalovirus status from the catalog of TCR beta chain sequences. In a later analysis, V and J genes were assigned by comparing TCR nucleotide sequences against IMGT/GENE-DB human TR gene sequences. In a later analysis, CDR3 sequences and most-parsimonious VDJ recombination scenarios were assigned using the TCRdist pipeline. A later analysis defined each TCR beta chain by its CDR3 amino acid sequence plus V-gene family, and excluded reads lacking a unique V-gene family. As a way to deal with suspected cross-contamination and a sequencing artifact, a later analysis dropped 592 nucleotide sequences that were highly shared and had low generation probability. In a later analysis, a clonal expansion index for each public chain was calculated from normalized within-repertoire ranks of inferred template counts. In a later analysis, generation probabilities were computed using a VDJ recombination model fitted to out-of-frame rearrangements, and the results were checked against IGoR. In a later analysis, TCR-TCR, TCR-HLA and TCR-CMV co-occurrence was scored with hypergeometric tests, and a repertoire-size bias correction was applied to TCR pairs. False discovery rates were estimated in a later analysis by permuting HLA or CMV assignments 20 times. In a later analysis, co-occurring TCRs were grouped using DBSCAN, and TCRdist sequence similarity was added for clustering within HLA-allele-positive subsets. Repertoires with fewer than 30,000 or more than 120,000 public chains were left out of co-occurrence clustering, as were about 5 repertoires with anomalous nucleotide sharing. Sourced from immuneACCESS, this table was stored by TCRdb with only in-frame sequences that have V and J called. A share of the clones is absent; for the studies checked, an unresolved V gene accounts for under half, and the remainder has no known explanation. V, J and clone size were drawn from that table, and D and trimming were deduced from the DNA. The sample table lists fewer than 250,000 clones, roughly 80% of them with a count of one. The ten most abundant clones make up 0.2% to 0.25% of the sample.

The cysteine opens and the phenylalanine closes a CDR3 of 10 amino acids. Only the CDR3 region is kept as DNA, spanning 30 bases read in frame from base 1. The germline V gene (reference sequence) specifies SEHNR as CDR1 and FQNEAQ as CDR2. Deletion took 5 bases off V and 5 bases off J, with a span of 4 bases between the germline ends. Overall study outcomes, separate from this receptor: According to a later analysis, TCR association rates differed among HLA loci, with DRB1 alleles showing the most associated TCRs and HLA-C alleles showing the fewest. Because the 87-base-pair reads could not distinguish some IMGT-functional V segments, including TRBV6-2 and TRBV6-3, those segments were excluded. The authors suggested that the approach could potentially be extended to other disease states and immunological phenotypes. Compared with the roughly 670-donor mean, donors in an Asian-associated ancestry cluster had fewer N-insertions in productive TCRs, according to a later genetic analysis. While some public TCRs were present in many individuals, most TCR sequences turned up only very rarely across donors. The only immune exposure information available for the cohort was CMV serostatus. Specific HLA alleles were associated with 15,000 to 20,000 TCR beta sequences at a false discovery rate of 0.05 in a later analysis. An association between a missense DCLRE1C variant and V-gene and J-gene trimming of TCR beta chains was found in a later genetic analysis and replicated in an independent cohort. The classifier was reported to diagnose cytomegalovirus status with high specificity and sensitivity in both the original and validation cohorts. A later analysis found that HLA-associated TCR beta chains were more clonally expanded and had lower generation probabilities than equally common non-associated chains. A total of 150 to 200 TCR beta chains were listed by the study as associated with cytomegalovirus. Three of the identified cytomegalovirus-associated TCR beta chains were confirmed in vitro to be specific for cytomegalovirus antigens. HLA typing was unavailable for some donors at each locus, so association tests used only the typed subset. An earlier analysis of approximately 540 of the donors showed that most TCR beta V segments appeared in productive rearrangements either about 90% or about 30% of the time, which broadly matched IMGT annotations. A group of highly shared sequence variants was considered likely to be a technical artifact of the sequencing pipeline. In this cohort, only TCR beta chains were sequenced, and detectable features were limited by the absence of alpha or paired-chain data. Linkage disequilibrium might explain the correlated functional status among segregating V segments, but an unknown experimental factor could not be ruled out. A further reported finding was that TCR beta sequences accurately predicted the HLA-A and HLA-B alleles for most subjects in the first cohort. According to a later analysis, parvovirus B19, influenza, CMV and Epstein-Barr virus appeared linked to several top co-occurrence clusters. Strong co-occurrence of HLA alleles, especially DR and DQ, made assigning TCR associations to individual alleles difficult. The earlier analysis of approximately 540 of the donors excluded 15 to 20 rarely observed V segments, including chromosome 9 orphons, because counts were too low. Presence/absence analyses assumed roughly uniform sequencing depth across donors, an assumption that may not hold. According to a later analysis, most CMV-associated TCR beta chains appeared to be HLA-restricted, and the HLA associations seemed to be driven largely by CMV exposure.

The chain is made from TRBV7-9 and TRBJ2-7; a confident D gene designation cannot be given. The sample comprised PBMCs. The TCR was taken from a girl aged 2-10 years in good health and CMV-seronegative. The CDR3 corresponds to CASSPDEQYF. The DNA sequence is TGTGCCAGCAGCCCTGACGAGCAGTACTTC.